Following are 18 T cell receptor beta chains from one sample sequenced in a study of blood T cell repertoires in COVID-19. Libraries were prepared by immunoSEQ multiplex PCR; TCRdb keeps only in-frame clonotypes and omits some of them. The table has a few hundred thousand clones, about 88% seen once; the top ten hold around 11%. Sample: peripheral blood. The receptors derive from a woman between 25 and 40 years old with COVID-19, enrolled during active disease.

This clone has just one count. The rearrangement links TRBV5-5 to TRBJ2-1, with a tentative D call TRBD1 (6 bases). From germline, CDR1 is SGHKS and CDR2 YYEKEE (reference sequence). The CDR3 spans 13 residues. Trimming took off 2 bases at V and 15 bases at J, with 18 bases between the two ends. The CDR3 reads CASSLRITGRMFF. DNA of the CDR3: TGTGCCAGCAGCTTAAGAATCACAGGGCGGATGTTCTTC.

This chain joins TRBV6-5 and TRBJ1-1; D not resolved. The length of the CDR3 is 11 residues. CDR1 and CDR2 from the germline V gene are MNHEY and SVGAGI. V lost 6 bases to trimming and J lost 4 bases, with 6 bases between them. DNA of the CDR3: TGTGCCAGCAGGACGGGCACTGAAGCTTTCTTT. It codes for CASRTGTEAFF.

The V gene is TRBV2, the J gene TRBJ1-2, with 9 bases matching TRBD1. The CDR3 runs 14 residues. The V segment lost 7 bases and the J segment 5 bases; nucleotides outside the gene matches: 8. Germline lookup yields CDR1 SNHLY and CDR2 FYNNEI. CDR3 nucleotide sequence: TGTGCCAGCAATCCGGGACAGGGAATATATGGCTACACCTTC. It translates to CASNPGQGIYGYTF.

This chain links TRBV5-4 with TRBJ2-5, with 7 bases that match TRBD1. CDR3 length: 14 amino acids. V was pared by 5 bases and J by 1 base, with 5 bases of the junction left unmatched. Germline CDR1 and CDR2: SGHNT and YYREEE (reference sequence). This CDR3 reads CASSERQGQETQYF. CDR3 bases: TGTGCCAGCAGTGAAAGACAGGGCCAAGAGACCCAGTACTTC.

The V call is TRBV28, the J call TRBJ2-7, with TRBD1 identical over 8 bases. V lost 6 bases and J lost 1; bases outside the gene matches: 5. CDR1 and CDR2 from the germline V gene are MDHEN and SYDVKM. This CDR3 comprises 14 residues. The CDR3: CASRIGTGSYEQYF. The CDR3 nucleotides read TGTGCCAGCAGGATCGGGACAGGATCCTACGAGCAGTACTTC.

The gene calls are TRBV30 and TRBJ1-2, with 7 bases matching TRBD1. Germline CDR1 and CDR2: GTSNPN and SVGIG (reference sequence). The trim removed 8 bases at V and 4 bases at J, leaving 7 bases unmatched. The CDR3 covers 12 residues. CDR3 DNA sequence: TGTGCCACGAGGGACAGCCTCTATGGCTACACCTTC. It yields the protein CATRDSLYGYTF.

The genes are TRBV21-1 and TRBJ2-1; the table's D call TRBD1 went unverified against the DNA. TRBV21-1 is tagged as a pseudogene. The CDR3 length is 14 residues. CDR3 bases: TGTGCCAGCAGCACGCGGGACAGCCCTCCGGATCGGTTCTTC. This codes for CASSTRDSPPDRFF.

J is TRBJ1-5 and V is TRBV19, with 10 bases matching TRBD1. The V segment lost 10 bases and the J segment 7 bases; nucleotides outside the gene matches: 13. Germline V CDR1 and CDR2: LNHDA, SQIVND (reference sequence). The CDR3 totals 15 residues. The CDR3 nucleotides are TGTGCCACCTACACGGGACAGGGGAGTGGGCAGCCCCAGCATTTT. Its translation is CATYTGQGSGQPQHF.

The CDR3 loop is CASSLPRGGGTEAFF. The CDR3 DNA sequence: TGTGCCAGCAGCTTACCCAGGGGCGGCGGCACTGAAGCTTTCTTT. V and J are TRBV5-4 and TRBJ1-1, with D tentatively TRBD1 (6 bases). This CDR3 is 15 amino acids long. V dropped 2 bases and J dropped 4 bases, with 15 bases sitting between them. Germline loops: CDR1 SGHNT, CDR2 YYREEE (reference sequence). The variable domain in full, completed from reference TRBV5-4 and TRBJ1-1, reads ETGVTQSPTHLIKTRGQQVTLRCSSQSGHNTVSWYQQALGQGPQFIFQYYREEENGRGNFPPRFSGLQFPNYSSELNVNALELDDSALYLCASSLPRGGGTEAFFGQGTRLTVV.

The CDR3 loop reads CASSLSGQGRNYGYTF. The CDR3 coding sequence is TGTGCCAGCAGTTTATCCGGACAGGGGCGAAACTATGGCTACACCTTC. The chain couples TRBV28 to TRBJ1-2, with TRBD1 matching 9 bases. Per germline, CDR1 MDHEN and CDR2 SYDVKM. This CDR3 contains 16 residues. V gave up 1 base and J gave up 2 bases; unmatched junction bases: 5.

The gene calls are TRBV6-2 or TRBV6-3 and TRBJ1-2; 12 bases fit TRBD1. CDR1 is MNHEY and CDR2 is SVGEGT in the germline V gene. With V trimmed by 6 bases and J by 11 bases, 13 bases remained unmatched. The CDR3 runs to 15 residues. CDR3 coding DNA: TGTGCCAGCAGCCACGGGACAGGGGGCATTTGGAGTTACACCTTC. Amino acids: CASSHGTGGIWSYTF.

This chain uses TRBV3-1 (or the pseudogene TRBV3-2) with TRBJ1-5; unclear D gene. CDR3 length: 15 amino acids. V dropped 1 base and J dropped 0 bases, with 7 bases sitting between them. The germline V gene encodes CDR1 LGHDT and CDR2 YNNKEL (reference sequence). CDR3 residues: CASSQGPNSNQPQHF. DNA for the CDR3: TGTGCCAGCAGCCAAGGGCCGAATAGCAATCAGCCCCAGCATTTT.

The chain employs TRBV7-9 and TRBJ1-2, with 9 bases matching TRBD1. Germline CDR1 reads SEHNR; CDR2 reads FQNEAQ (reference sequence). V gave up 10 bases and J gave up 8 bases; unmatched junction bases: 11. The CDR3 is 13 amino acids. CDR3 sequence (DNA): TGTGCCACCCCCCCGAGGACAGGGGAAGGCTACACCTTC. Encoded protein: CATPPRTGEGYTF.

V is TRBV7-6 and J is TRBJ1-1, with D possibly being TRBD1 (5 bases). The V gene's germline CDR1 is SGHVS and CDR2 FNYEAQ. Trimming took off 5 bases at V and 4 bases at J, with 20 bases between the two ends. The CDR3 runs 16 residues. The CDR3 loop is CASSPRGPGGATEAFF. In DNA form, the CDR3 reads TGTGCCAGCAGCCCTCGGGGCCCCGGAGGGGCCACTGAAGCTTTCTTT.

This clone has just a few counts. The genes are TRBV5-6 and TRBJ1-5, with a possible D match to TRBD1 (5 bases). The length of the CDR3 is 15 residues. Germline assignment: CDR1 SGHDT and CDR2 YYEEEE. The V gene lost 1 base and the J gene lost 3 bases, with 11 bases spanning the gap. CDR3 bases: TGTGCCAGCAGCTTGACAGGCGTCGACAATCAGCCCCAGCATTTT. Amino acid sequence: CASSLTGVDNQPQHF. Full variable domain (missing parts from reference TRBV5-6 and TRBJ1-5): DAGVTQSPTHLIKTRGQQVTLRCSPKSGHDTVSWYQQALGQGPQFIFQYYEEEERQRGNFPDRFSGHQFPNYSSELNVNALLLGDSALYLCASSLTGVDNQPQHFGDGTRLSIL.

The chain joins TRBV27 to TRBJ1-4; D not resolved. CDR1 and CDR2 (germline): MNHEY, SMNVEV (reference sequence). The CDR3 is 12 residues long. Trimming removed 11 bases from V and 1 base from J, with 8 bases in between. CDR3: CAARGTNEKLFF. The CDR3 region has the DNA TGTGCCGCCCGGGGAACTAATGAAAAACTGTTTTTT.

The chain uses TRBV28 and TRBJ2-1, with 9 bases fitting TRBD2. Trimming removed 4 bases from V and 4 bases from J; junction bases left unmatched: 8. Looked up from germline, CDR1 is MDHEN and CDR2 is SYDVKM. The CDR3 runs 16 residues. The CDR3, as DNA: TGTGCCAGCAGTTCCTTGGATAGCGGGAGTTACAATGAGCAGTTCTTC. Its translation is CASSSLDSGSYNEQFF.

The J gene is TRBJ2-2, the V gene TRBV2, with 8 positions matching TRBD2. The trim removed 8 bases at V and 5 bases at J, leaving 4 bases unmatched. This CDR3 spans 13 amino acids. Germline V gene sequence: CDR1 SNHLY, CDR2 FYNNEI. CDR3 in DNA: TGTGCCAGCCCGGGACTAGTTACCGGGGAGCTGTTTTTT. This gives the protein CASPGLVTGELFF.